Below, 14 T cell receptor beta chains from the same sample are listed, as sequenced in a study of radiation and T cells in renal cell carcinoma. Time point indicated: blood 4 weeks post-SBRT, at nephrectomy. Sample treatment: 15 Gy SBRT to primary tumor, nephrectomy 4 weeks later. Repertoires were generated with immunoSEQ multiplex PCR, while TCRdb's copy carries only in-frame clones and drops some. The repertoire holds around 180,000 clones, 88% seen once, with about 11% in the top ten. Sequencing used blood, obtained from a patient whose treatment included radiotherapy and nephrectomy. The receptor source for this set is a woman in her fifties or sixties with renal cell carcinoma.

The chain is built from TRBV9 and TRBJ2-1; 14 nucleotides agree with TRBD2. The germline gives CDR1 SGDLS, CDR2 YYNGEE. The CDR3 spans 20 residues. V lost 4 bases to trimming and J lost 1 base; unmatched junction nucleotides: 13. CDR3 region: CASSPESRTSGGFSYNEQFF. DNA for the CDR3: TGTGCCAGCAGCCCGGAAAGCCGGACTAGCGGGGGGTTTTCCTACAATGAGCAGTTCTTC.

The gene calls are TRBV6-1 and TRBJ2-5; D is perhaps TRBD1 or TRBD2 (5 bases each). The CDR3 runs to 14 residues. Germline CDR1 reads MNHNS; CDR2 reads SASEGT. The ends were cut back, 6 bases at V and 0 bases at J, with 11 bases in the middle. CDR3 loop: CASRGVEYQETQYF. For the CDR3, the DNA is TGTGCCAGCAGGGGGGTGGAGTACCAAGAGACCCAGTACTTC.

The gene calls are TRBV7-2 and TRBJ1-2; a possible D gene is TRBD1 (5 bases). Between the trimmed V and J ends, which lost 2 bases and 2 bases, there was a span of 12 bases. The germline gives CDR1 SGHTA, CDR2 FQGNSA. The CDR3 is 15 residues long. CDR3 amino acids: CASSLRATVNYGYTF. As DNA, the CDR3 is TGTGCCAGCAGCTTAAGGGCGACAGTGAACTATGGCTACACCTTC.

The chain combines TRBV19 with TRBJ2-5; the match to TRBD1 covers 7 bases. Germline V gives CDR1 LNHDA, CDR2 SQIVND (reference sequence). V lost 6 bases and J lost 7; bases outside the gene matches: 11. The CDR3 extends over 14 amino acids. The CDR3: CASRLDRDVGTQYF. The CDR3 nucleotides are TGTGCCAGTAGACTCGACAGGGATGTCGGGACCCAGTACTTC.

V gene TRBV18 combines with J gene TRBJ1-5, with 7 bases fitting TRBD1. V shed 2 bases and J 7 bases; nucleotides not matched to a gene: 5. The length of the CDR3 is 14 residues. Germline CDR1 and CDR2: KGHSH and LQKENI. The CDR3 spells CASSPSGGTQPQHF. The CDR3 bases are TGTGCCAGCTCACCATCAGGGGGGACCCAGCCCCAGCATTTT.

In the case of this clone: A read error may produce the germline difference seen at one junction end. The chain is built from TRBV7-7 and TRBJ2-5; D is unresolved. Germline V gene lookup returns CDR1 SSHAT and CDR2 FNYEAQ (reference sequence). The CDR3 consists of 13 residues. The CDR3 sequence is CASSPDPRGTQYF. The CDR3 bases are TGTGCTAGCAGCCCTGACCCACGCGGGACCCAGTACTTC.

The V call is TRBV5-1, the J call TRBJ1-2; 8 bases are a match to TRBD1. Germline assignment: CDR1 SGHRS and CDR2 YFSETQ. Germline trimming cut 4 bases from V and 5 bases from J; bases unmatched to any gene: 7. The CDR3 is made up of 14 amino acids. CDR3 DNA sequence: TGCGCCAGCAGCGTCGCGGGACAGGAGTATGGCTACACCTTC. This sequence encodes CASSVAGQEYGYTF.

The chain uses TRBV18 and TRBJ2-5, with D perhaps matching TRBD2 (6 bases). The CDR3 spans 15 residues. V gave up 0 bases and J gave up 3 bases, with 11 bases separating them. CDR1 is KGHSH and CDR2 is LQKENI in the germline V gene. CDR3 DNA: TGTGCCAGCTCACCACCGGGGGGTCAGAAAGAGACCCAGTACTTC. It codes for CASSPPGGQKETQYF.

The V gene is TRBV7-6, the J gene TRBJ1-1; D uncertain. CDR3 size: 13 residues. The germline CDR1 and CDR2 sequences are SGHVS and FNYEAQ. With 5 bases removed from V and 0 bases from J, the gap between germline ends came to 7 bases. The CDR3 DNA sequence: TGTGCCAGCAGCGTGAGGCTGAACACTGAAGCTTTCTTT. This gives the protein CASSVRLNTEAFF. Complete variable domain (other parts from reference TRBV7-6 and TRBJ1-1): GAGVSQSPRYKVTKRGQDVALRCDPISGHVSLYWYRQALGQGPEFLTYFNYEAQQDKSGLPNDRFSAERPEGSISTLTIQRTEQRDSAMYRCASSVRLNTEAFFGQGTRLTVV.

The rearrangement links TRBV1 to TRBJ2-4; the tabulated D call, TRBD2, remains unverified against the DNA. TRBV1 has pseudogene status. The CDR3 runs to 20 residues. CDR3 in amino acids: CTSSRGLAGGISLAKNIQYF. In DNA, the CDR3 is TGCACCAGCAGCCGCGGACTAGCGGGGGGTATTAGTCTAGCCAAAAACATTCAGTACTTC.

This chain links TRBV6-6 with TRBJ2-5; D is uncertain. V was shortened by 4 bases and J by 4 bases, with 4 bases between the two germline ends. The CDR3 consists of 11 residues. The germline CDR1 and CDR2 sequences are MNHNY and SVGAGI (reference sequence). The CDR3 DNA reads TGTGCCAGCAGTTTGGGAGAGACCCAGTACTTC. The encoded protein is CASSLGETQYF.

The chain combines TRBV5-1 with TRBJ1-6; no clear D gene. Deletions cut 4 bases from V and 9 bases from J, with 14 bases between. From germline, CDR1 is SGHRS and CDR2 YFSETQ. The CDR3 is made up of 14 amino acids. CDR3: CASSAPGEGSPLHF. CDR3 nucleotide sequence: TGCGCCAGCAGCGCCCCGGGCGAGGGTTCACCCCTCCACTTT.

V and J are TRBV7-6 and TRBJ1-1; D might be TRBD1 (5 bases). This CDR3 spans 13 amino acids. Trimming pared 4 bases from V and 0 bases from J, leaving 6 bases between. CDR1 is SGHVS and CDR2 is FNYEAQ in the germline V gene. The CDR3 coding sequence is TGTGCCAGCAGCTCCAGGGTGAACACTGAAGCTTTCTTT. Its protein is CASSSRVNTEAFF.

This clone was seen a handful of times. This chain joins TRBV9 and TRBJ1-1, with a weak D call TRBD1 (6 bases). Germline V lookup: CDR1 SGDLS, CDR2 YYNGEE. Trimming pared 0 bases from V and 2 bases from J, leaving 11 bases between. The CDR3 extends over 15 amino acids. Here the CDR3 DNA reads TGTGCCAGCAGCGTAGTGACAGGAATTAACACTGAAGCTTTCTTT. Translated, it gives CASSVVTGINTEAFF.